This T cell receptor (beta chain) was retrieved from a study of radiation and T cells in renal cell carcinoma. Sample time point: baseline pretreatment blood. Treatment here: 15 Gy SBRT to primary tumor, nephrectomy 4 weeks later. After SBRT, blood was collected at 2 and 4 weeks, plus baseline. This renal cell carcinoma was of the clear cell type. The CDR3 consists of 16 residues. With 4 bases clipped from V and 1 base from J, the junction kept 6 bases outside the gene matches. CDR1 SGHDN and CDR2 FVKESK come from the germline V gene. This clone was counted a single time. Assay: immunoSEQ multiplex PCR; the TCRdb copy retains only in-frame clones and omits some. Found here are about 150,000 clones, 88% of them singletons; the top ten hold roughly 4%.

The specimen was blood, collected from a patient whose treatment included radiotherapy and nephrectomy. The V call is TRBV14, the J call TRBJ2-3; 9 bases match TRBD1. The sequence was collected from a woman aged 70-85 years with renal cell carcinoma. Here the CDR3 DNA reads TGTGCCAGCAGCCTCTTACAGGGGGCGCGCACAGATACGCAGTATTTT. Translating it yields CASSLLQGARTDTQYF.